These 6 T cell receptor beta chains came from one sample sequenced in a study of T-cell reconstitution after alpha-beta-depleted transplantation in children. Unique molecular identifiers were used to barcode this TCRbeta library. A single record per CDR3 protein comes from TCRdb applying MiXCR to the PCR reads. This table holds about 110,000 distinct CDR3 sequences, 10% found once. Specimen: PBMCs, collected before TCRalphabeta/CD19-depleted stem cell transplant. The source of these receptors is a boy aged 2 to 10 with acute lymphoblastic leukemia, due to receive a stem cell transplant.

This rearrangement joins TRBV12-3 or TRBV12-4 to TRBJ1-1, with 8 bases identical to TRBD1. V dropped 5 bases and J dropped 5; count of bases not matched to a gene: 7. The CDR3 sequence is 14 residues long. CDR3 protein: CASSLRTGFTEAFF. CDR3 nucleotide sequence: TGTGCCAGCAGTCTGCGGACAGGGTTTACTGAAGCTTTCTTT.

The chain has TRBV19 and TRBJ2-2; no firm D call. Trimming took off 3 bases at V and 7 bases at J, with 9 bases between the two ends. The germline V gene has CDR1 LNHDA and CDR2 SQIVND (reference sequence). CDR3 length equals 13 residues. CDR3 protein: CASSMISRGELFF. CDR3 in DNA: TGTGCCAGTAGTATGATTAGCCGCGGGGAGCTGTTTTTT.

There are many counts of this clonotype. This chain links TRBV7-2 with TRBJ2-3; D gene unclear. The CDR3 extends over 13 amino acids. Germline loops: CDR1 SGHTA, CDR2 FQGNSA. Between the trimmed V and J ends, which lost 2 bases and 2 bases, there was a span of 5 bases. The CDR3 loop is CASSLFNTDTQYF. The CDR3 bases are TGTGCCAGCAGCTTATTTAACACAGATACGCAGTATTTT.

This clonotype showed up just a few times. The chain combines TRBV6-1 with TRBJ1-2, with D maybe TRBD1 (6 bases). Germline CDR1 and CDR2: MNHNS and SASEGT. V was trimmed by 6 bases and J by 4 bases, leaving 15 bases between them. The CDR3 totals 14 residues. The CDR3 DNA follows: TGTGCCAGCAGCCTGGACAGCTCCTTCTATGGCTACACCTTC. It specifies CASSLDSSFYGYTF.

In its sample, this clonotype was seen a few times. J is TRBJ2-3 and V is TRBV20-1; 7 bases agree with TRBD2. The CDR3 is made up of 14 amino acids. Germline V gives CDR1 DFQATT, CDR2 SNEGSKA (reference sequence). Trimming cost V 1 base and J 2 bases; bases outside gene matches: 3. The chain's CDR3 is CSARGSGTTDTQYF. CDR3 bases: TGCAGTGCTAGAGGGAGCGGGACCACAGATACGCAGTATTTT.

This clonotype was recorded a few times. The chain links TRBV18 to TRBJ1-1, with TRBD1 matching over 7 bases. After removal of 3 bases from V and 3 bases from J, the junction contained 10 bases not matched to a gene. The CDR3 extends over 16 amino acids. CDR1 and CDR2 (germline): KGHSH, LQKENI. The CDR3 bases are TGTGCCAGCTCACCCTCCCCAGGGGGAACCTACACTGAAGCTTTCTTT. Its translation is CASSPSPGGTYTEAFF.